The T cell receptor (beta chain) under discussion was sequenced for a study of control samples from healthy donors and cancer patients. CDR3 length: 15 residues. With V trimmed by 9 bases and J by 4 bases, 11 bases remained unmatched. Germline CDR1 reads LNHDA; CDR2 reads SQIVND (reference sequence). TCRdb's table, derived via immunoSEQ multiplex PCR, lists solely in-frame clones and lacks some. The sample comprises about 80,000 clones, around 84% of which are singletons, and approximately 10% rests with the top ten. Sequencing input: PBMCs. The clonotype originates from a man between 60 and 75 years old with head and neck cancer. This chain links TRBV19 with TRBJ2-1; 8 nucleotides align to TRBD2. In nucleotides, the CDR3 is TGTGCCAGCGGCCGGGGTAGCGGGATTTACAATGAGCAGTTCTTC. It yields the protein CASGRGSGIYNEQFF.